What follows are 29 T cell receptor beta chains derived from one specimen sequenced in a study of T cells in Graves' hyperthyroidism and ophthalmopathy. Amplification yielded TCR beta CDR3 regions, with RNA transcripts as the source. Using the HTBI primer set, a first-round RT-PCR was run on the TCR CDR3. TCRdb processed the multiplex PCR reads anew with MiXCR; each CDR3 protein has one entry. The profile shows 530,000 or so distinct CDR3 sequences, roughly 18% of them singletons. The sample consisted of blood. Receptor source: a woman aged 18-29 years with Graves' ophthalmopathy.

This clonotype was picked up a small number of times. With a much larger clone just one base away, this may be a read error. The rearrangement links TRBV7-2 to TRBJ2-3; the D is unclear. The CDR3 spans 16 residues. Germline V gene data show CDR1 as SGHTA and CDR2 as FQGNSA. The germline V and J ends were trimmed by 5 bases and 3 bases, with 18 bases remaining between them. The CDR3 DNA reads as TGTGCCAGCAGCCCGAGCGCGAGTGGTCTGACAGATACGCAGTATTTT. Protein product: CASSPSASGLTDTQYF. The complete variable domain, with remaining parts taken from reference TRBV7-2 and TRBJ2-3, reads GAGVSQSPSNKVTEKGKDVELRCDPISGHTALYWYRQSLGQGLEFLIYFQGNSAPDKSGLPSDRFSAERTGGSVSTLTIQRTQQEDSAVYLCASSPSASGLTDTQYFGPGTRLTVL.

This clonotype was recorded a few times. This rearrangement joins TRBV20-1 to TRBJ2-7; TRBD2 aligns across 11 bases. The CDR3 totals 17 residues. The germline gives CDR1 DFQATT, CDR2 SNEGSKA (reference sequence). The ends lost 1 base at V and 0 bases at J; junction bases unmatched: 8. This CDR3 reads CSARGSSGGPSSYEQYF. CDR3 nucleotides: TGCAGTGCTAGAGGGTCTAGCGGGGGGCCGAGCTCCTACGAGCAGTACTTC.

This chain uses TRBV12-3 or TRBV12-4 with TRBJ2-2, with a weak D call TRBD1 (5 bases). This CDR3 is 14 amino acids long. Trimming removed 6 bases at V and 2 bases at J, with 10 bases between. Here the CDR3 DNA reads TGTGCCAGCAGACCAGACAGTAACACCGGGGAGCTGTTTTTT. It specifies CASRPDSNTGELFF.

The gene calls are TRBV25-1 and TRBJ1-2, with unresolved D. V was pared by 2 bases and J by 2 bases, with 6 bases between. This CDR3 has 13 amino acids. Germline V lookup: CDR1 MGHDK, CDR2 SYGVNS. CDR3 in amino acids: CASSETQNYGYTF. The CDR3 nucleotides are TGTGCCAGCAGTGAAACGCAGAACTATGGCTACACCTTC.

This clonotype appeared a few times. The J gene is TRBJ1-1, the V gene TRBV15; TRBD1 agrees at 9 bases. CDR3 length: 14 residues. Germline loops: CDR1 LNHNV, CDR2 YYDKDF (reference sequence). V lost 2 bases to trimming and J lost 7 bases; unmatched junction nucleotides: 5. The DNA of the CDR3 is TGTGCCACCAGCAGAAGCGGACAGGGGATTGAAGCTTTCTTT. Protein: CATSRSGQGIEAFF. The full variable domain, completed using reference TRBV15 and TRBJ1-1, is DAMVIQNPRYQVTQFGKPVTLSCSQTLNHNVMYWYQQKSSQAPKLLFHYYDKDFNNEADTPDNFQSRRPNTSFCFLDIRSPGLGDTAMYLCATSRSGQGIEAFFGQGTRLTVV.

This chain uses TRBV15 with TRBJ2-3; TRBD2 agrees at 8 bases. The junction had 8 bases not matched to a gene; V was cut back by 0 bases and J by 0 bases. In germline, CDR1 is LNHNV, CDR2 YYDKDF (reference sequence). This CDR3 is built from 18 residues. CDR3 in amino acids: CATSRDRVSGISTDTQYF. DNA for the CDR3: TGTGCCACCAGCAGAGATAGGGTTAGCGGGATTAGCACAGATACGCAGTATTTT.

The CDR3 protein is CASSPTGDQETQYF. CDR3 coding DNA: TGCGCCAGCAGCCCGACAGGGGACCAAGAGACCCAGTACTTC. The gene calls are TRBV5-1 and TRBJ2-5, with TRBD1 matching 8 bases. V lost 4 bases to trimming and J lost 0 bases; unmatched junction nucleotides: 2. The length of the CDR3 is 14 residues. Germline V gene sequence: CDR1 SGHRS, CDR2 YFSETQ.

The chain has TRBV4-1 and TRBJ1-2; perhaps TRBD1 as D (5 bases). V shed 4 bases and J shed 8 bases, with 17 bases lying between them. The CDR3 is made up of 14 amino acids. Germline assignment: CDR1 MGHRA and CDR2 YSYEKL. CDR3 amino acids: CASSLFSGLDGYTF. The CDR3 nucleotides read TGCGCCAGCAGCCTCTTCTCGGGGCTCGACGGCTACACCTTC.

There are many counts of this clonotype. The chain combines TRBV7-9 with TRBJ1-1; D is possibly TRBD1 (6 bases). Trimming removed 5 bases at V and 0 bases at J, with 13 bases between. The CDR3 is 15 residues long. CDR1 is SEHNR, CDR2 FQNEAQ, per germline (reference sequence). The CDR3 here is CASSARQAMNTEAFF. DNA for the CDR3: TGTGCCAGCAGCGCCCGACAGGCCATGAACACTGAAGCTTTCTTT.

This clonotype has just a few counts. The chain carries TRBV29-1 and TRBJ1-1; 8 nucleotides align to TRBD1. Trimming cost V 0 bases and J 1 base; bases outside gene matches: 1. Germline V CDR1 and CDR2: SQVTM, ANQGSEA. CDR3 length equals 14 residues. The CDR3 is CSVEEGTGNTEAFF. CDR3 nucleotide sequence: TGCAGCGTTGAAGAGGGGACAGGGAACACTGAAGCTTTCTTT.

This clonotype was recorded a few times. This rearrangement joins TRBV9 to TRBJ1-2; D gene uncertain. Trimming shortened V by 2 bases and J by 4 bases, and 3 bases separated the two germline ends. The CDR3 has 11 residues. Per the germline V gene, CDR1 is SGDLS and CDR2 is YYNGEE. The DNA of the CDR3 is TGTGCCAGCAGCGTGGCCTATGGCTACACCTTC. Amino acids: CASSVAYGYTF.

Of note for this clonotype: One end of the junction is discordant with germline, which a read error may explain. The V and J genes are TRBV7-9 and TRBJ2-3; no definite D call. Germline V gives CDR1 SEHNR, CDR2 FQNEAQ (reference sequence). The CDR3 totals 13 residues. This CDR3 reads CAGSLAGTDTQYF. The DNA of the CDR3 is TGTGCCGGCAGCTTAGCCGGAACAGATACGCAGTATTTT.

There are many counts of this clonotype. This chain joins TRBV11-2 and TRBJ1-1; perhaps TRBD1 as D (5 bases). Per the germline V gene, CDR1 is SGHAT and CDR2 is FQNNGV. This CDR3 comprises 15 residues. With 5 bases removed from V and 1 base from J, the gap between germline ends came to 14 bases. The CDR3 protein is CASSPGRGGNTEAFF. The DNA of the CDR3 is TGTGCCAGCAGCCCAGGGAGGGGTGGGAACACTGAAGCTTTCTTT. Based on the CDR3 plus reference TRBV11-2 and TRBJ1-1, the full variable domain is EAGVAQSPRYKIIEKRQSVAFWCNPISGHATLYWYQQILGQGPKLLIQFQNNGVVDDSQLPKDRFSAERLKGVDSTLKIQPAKLEDSAVYLCASSPGRGGNTEAFFGQGTRLTVV.

The rearrangement joins TRBV7-9 to TRBJ2-3; a possible D gene is TRBD1 (6 bases). CDR3 length: 18 amino acids. Trimming removed 4 bases at V and 2 bases at J, with 22 bases between. The germline gives CDR1 SEHNR, CDR2 FQNEAQ (reference sequence). For the CDR3, the DNA is TGTGCCAGCAGCTCACCACCCCTTTCAGGGGCCGTCACAGATACGCAGTATTTT. Its translation is CASSSPPLSGAVTDTQYF.

On this clonotype itself: This may stem from a read error, because a much larger clone lies one nucleotide away. The V call is TRBV7-9, the J call TRBJ2-1; TRBD1 matches 7 bases. Unmatched junction bases numbered 9, after V lost 5 bases and J lost 5 bases. The germline gives CDR1 SEHNR, CDR2 FQNEAQ (reference sequence). The CDR3 extends over 15 amino acids. The CDR3 DNA sequence: TGTGCCAGCAGCCAGACAGGGATGACGGACAATGAGCAGTTCTTC. This encodes CASSQTGMTDNEQFF.

The rearrangement links TRBV5-1 to TRBJ1-2; D might be TRBD1 (5 bases). With 2 bases removed from V and 0 bases from J, the gap between germline ends came to 14 bases. This CDR3 spans 16 amino acids. Germline values: CDR1 SGHRS, CDR2 YFSETQ. The CDR3 sequence: CASSLGTASANYGYTF. In DNA, the CDR3 is TGCGCCAGCAGCTTAGGGACGGCCTCAGCTAACTATGGCTACACCTTC.

This clonotype has ten or more counts. Here the CDR3 DNA reads TGTGCCAGCAGCTTAGTGGGGGGGACAGGGGGCTCTGAAGCTTTCTTT. This codes for CASSLVGGTGGSEAFF. The chain carries TRBV7-9 and TRBJ1-1; 12 nucleotides align to TRBD1. J lost 6 bases, V lost 1 base, and 6 bases had no gene match. The CDR3 covers 16 residues. CDR1 and CDR2 (germline): SEHNR, FQNEAQ (reference sequence). The full variable domain, its missing parts supplied by reference TRBV7-9 and TRBJ1-1, is DTGVSQNPRHKITKRGQNVTFRCDPISEHNRLYWYRQTLGQGPEFLTYFQNEAQLEKSRLLSDRFSAERPKGSFSTLEIQRTEQGDSAMYLCASSLVGGTGGSEAFFGQGTRLTVV.

This clonotype was seen repeatedly, ten times or more. The V call is TRBV12-3 or TRBV12-4, the J call TRBJ1-1; D not certain. The CDR3 sequence is 11 residues long. The V end lost 1 base, the J end lost 11 bases, and 8 bases lay between the germline ends. In DNA, the CDR3 is TGTGCCAGCAGTTTAGGTACCCGGGCTTTCTTT. It yields the protein CASSLGTRAFF.

Only a few counts were recorded for this clonotype. This chain connects TRBV7-2 to TRBJ2-3; D is perhaps TRBD1 (6 bases). This CDR3 has 14 amino acids. V lost 1 base and J lost 5, with 10 bases in between. Germline CDR1 is SGHTA and CDR2 is FQGNSA. The CDR3, as DNA: TGTGCCAGCAGCTTAGATGGGGGCTTAGATACGCAGTATTTT. Its translation: CASSLDGGLDTQYF.

At least ten counts were recorded for this clonotype. V is TRBV28 and J is TRBJ1-5; the match to TRBD1 covers 7 bases. The CDR3 covers 17 residues. The V and J ends lost 3 bases and 0 bases, in that order; junction bases with no gene match: 8. Germline values: CDR1 MDHEN, CDR2 SYDVKM. Here the CDR3 DNA reads TGTGCCAGCAGTTTCACAGGGGACGTATATAGCAATCAGCCCCAGCATTTT. As protein: CASSFTGDVYSNQPQHF.

This clonotype showed up many times. The chain employs TRBV7-9 and TRBJ2-3; D gene ambiguous. Trimming stripped 4 bases from V and 0 bases from J, with 8 bases between. Looked up from germline, CDR1 is SEHNR and CDR2 is FQNEAQ (reference sequence). The length of the CDR3 is 14 residues. The CDR3 DNA reads TGTGCCAGCAGCTCCACACGGAGCACAGATACGCAGTATTTT. As protein: CASSSTRSTDTQYF.

This clonotype has more than one count but fewer than ten. The chain uses TRBV5-4 and TRBJ2-2; a possible D gene is TRBD1 (5 bases). The V and J ends lost 4 bases and 7 bases respectively, with 20 bases between them. The CDR3 is made up of 16 amino acids. Looked up from germline, CDR1 is SGHNT and CDR2 is YYREEE (reference sequence). DNA of the CDR3: TGTGCCAGCAGCCGATCCCCGACAGCGTCGGGCGGGGAGCTGTTTTTT. Translating gives CASSRSPTASGGELFF.

This clonotype was recorded a few times. The chain joins TRBV20-1 to TRBJ2-3, with 9 bases lining up with TRBD1. CDR1 and CDR2 from the germline V gene are DFQATT and SNEGSKA (reference sequence). The CDR3 sequence is 13 residues long. Germline trimming cut 5 bases from V and 8 bases from J; bases unmatched to any gene: 8. CDR3 protein: CSAQGQGTVTQYF. CDR3 coding DNA: TGCAGTGCTCAGGGACAGGGAACGGTTACGCAGTATTTT.

This clonotype came up a few times. This chain connects TRBV10-3 to TRBJ2-6; D may match TRBD1 or TRBD2 (5 bases each). The length of the CDR3 is 19 residues. In germline, CDR1 is ENHRY, CDR2 SYGVKD. The V gene lost 9 bases and the J gene lost 0 bases, with 24 bases spanning the gap. In DNA form, the CDR3 reads TGTGCCATTTCGGACCGACTTCCGGGACGACCCTCTGGGGCCAACGTCCTGACTTTC. Its translation is CAISDRLPGRPSGANVLTF.

This clonotype showed up many times. The rearrangement joins TRBV20-1 to TRBJ2-1; D gene ambiguous. The ends were cut back, 6 bases at V and 3 bases at J, with 15 bases in the middle. Germline V gene lookup returns CDR1 DFQATT and CDR2 SNEGSKA (reference sequence). There are 14 residues in the CDR3. CDR3 nucleotide sequence: TGCAGTGCCCTAGGTATCGCAGGCTACAATGAGCAGTTCTTC. Residues: CSALGIAGYNEQFF.

This clonotype was seen repeatedly, ten times or more. This chain links TRBV3-1 with TRBJ1-1; D remains unclear. The V and J ends lost 1 base and 3 bases respectively, with 9 bases between them. The CDR3 is made up of 14 amino acids. The V gene's germline CDR1 is LGHDT and CDR2 YNNKEL (reference sequence). This CDR3 is CASSQARVHTEAFF. Written as DNA, the CDR3 is TGTGCCAGCAGCCAAGCGAGGGTCCACACTGAAGCTTTCTTT.

V usage is TRBV5-4 and J usage is TRBJ1-2; unclear D gene. The V gene lost 1 base and the J gene lost 7 bases, with 8 bases spanning the gap. CDR1 is SGHNT and CDR2 is YYREEE in the germline V gene (reference sequence). There are 12 residues in the CDR3. CDR3 in DNA: TGTGCCAGCAGCTTGTTAAAGGTTGGCTACACCTTC. It specifies CASSLLKVGYTF. Drawing the rest from reference TRBV5-4 and TRBJ1-2, the complete variable domain is ETGVTQSPTHLIKTRGQQVTLRCSSQSGHNTVSWYQQALGQGPQFIFQYYREEENGRGNFPPRFSGLQFPNYSSELNVNALELDDSALYLCASSLLKVGYTFGSGTRLTVV.

This sequence joins TRBV27 and TRBJ2-5; TRBD2 aligns across 7 bases. Trimming cost V 4 bases and J 0 bases; bases outside gene matches: 2. Germline V gives CDR1 MNHEY, CDR2 SMNVEV (reference sequence). CDR3 size: 14 residues. The DNA for the CDR3 is TGTGCCAGCAGTTGGGGGGGGTACCAAGAGACCCAGTACTTC. This codes for CASSWGGYQETQYF.

This clonotype was observed at least ten times. This chain joins TRBV7-8 and TRBJ2-1; 10 bases match TRBD1. Germline trimming cut 2 bases from V and 3 bases from J; bases unmatched to any gene: 7. Per germline, CDR1 SGHVS and CDR2 FQNEAQ. CDR3 length equals 17 residues. The CDR3 spells CASSLPRQGADYNEQFF. The CDR3 DNA reads as TGTGCCAGCAGCTTACCACGACAGGGGGCCGACTACAATGAGCAGTTCTTC.